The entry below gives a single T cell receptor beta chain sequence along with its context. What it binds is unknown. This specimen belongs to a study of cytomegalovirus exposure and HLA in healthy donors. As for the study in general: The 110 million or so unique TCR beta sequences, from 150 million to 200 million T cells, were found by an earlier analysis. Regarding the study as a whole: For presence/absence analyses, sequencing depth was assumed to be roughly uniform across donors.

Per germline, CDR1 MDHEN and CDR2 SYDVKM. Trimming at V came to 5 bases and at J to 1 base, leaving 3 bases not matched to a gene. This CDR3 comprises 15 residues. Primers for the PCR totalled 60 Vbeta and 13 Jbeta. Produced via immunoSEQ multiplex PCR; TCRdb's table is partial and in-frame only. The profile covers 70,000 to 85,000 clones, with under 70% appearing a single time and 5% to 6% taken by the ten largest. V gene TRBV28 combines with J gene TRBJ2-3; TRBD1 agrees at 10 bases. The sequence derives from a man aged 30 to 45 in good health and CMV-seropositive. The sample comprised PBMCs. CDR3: CASSRQGAGTDTQYF. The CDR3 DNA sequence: TGTGCCAGCAGTCGACAGGGGGCGGGCACAGATACGCAGTATTTT.